The 5 T cell receptor beta chains listed next were all sequenced from one sample in a study of siplizumab effects on memory and regulatory T cells. Only in-frame clones appear in the TCRdb table, and some are missing; sequencing was by immunoSEQ multiplex PCR. The profile covers 95,000 to 110,000 clones, with roughly 92% appearing a single time and approximately 0.58% taken by the ten largest. The sequenced material came from Tregs sorted from blood. The source of these receptors is a human donor in good health.

The chain has TRBV18 and TRBJ1-3, with D uncertain. The CDR3 extends over 15 amino acids. Germline CDR1 is KGHSH and CDR2 is LQKENI. V shed 3 bases and J shed 0 bases, with 9 bases lying between them. The CDR3 spells CASSPGSRSGNTIYF. The CDR3 region has the DNA TGTGCCAGCTCACCGGGATCCCGCTCTGGAAACACCATATATTTT.

The chain is built from TRBV11-3 and TRBJ2-2, with D unresolved. V lost 1 base to trimming and J lost 6 bases, with 6 bases between them. Germline V gene data show CDR1 as SGHNT and CDR2 as YENEEA. CDR3 length: 13 amino acids. The CDR3 region has the DNA TGTGCCAGCAGCTTAGTTCCCTCCGGGGAGCTGTTTTTT. Its translation: CASSLVPSGELFF.

This rearrangement joins TRBV7-8 to TRBJ1-1, with D unresolved. Germline V gene data show CDR1 as SGHVS and CDR2 as FQNEAQ. V lost 10 bases, J lost 1 base, and 7 bases lay in between. CDR3 size: 11 residues. The CDR3: CATVGNTEAFF. CDR3 sequence (DNA): TGTGCCACCGTAGGGAACACTGAAGCTTTCTTT.

In this sample, this clone turned up a few times. The V call is TRBV9, the J call TRBJ1-1; possibly TRBD1 for D (5 bases). Germline V gene sequence: CDR1 SGDLS, CDR2 YYNGEE. The CDR3 sequence is 15 residues long. V was shortened by 3 bases and J by 0 bases, with 12 bases between the two germline ends. The CDR3 bases are TGTGCCAGCAGCGCAACCGGGACGTTGAACACTGAAGCTTTCTTT. It encodes CASSATGTLNTEAFF.

V and J are TRBV30 and TRBJ2-2; 8 bases are a match to TRBD2. The CDR3 contains 14 residues. V lost 5 bases and J lost 5; bases outside the gene matches: 7. Germline lookup yields CDR1 GTSNPN and CDR2 SVGIG (reference sequence). As DNA, the CDR3 is TGTGCCTGGTTAAGCCCGGGGGGGACCGGGGAGCTGTTTTTT. It is translated as CAWLSPGGTGELFF.